A selection of T cell receptor beta chains follows, all from one sample in a study of cytomegalovirus exposure and HLA in healthy donors. TCRdb's copy holds only in-frame clones and misses some; the assay was immunoSEQ multiplex PCR. Here the sample spans approximately 80,000 clones, roughly 70% being singletons. The sample consisted of PBMCs. Receptors were obtained from a young man in good health and CMV-seropositive. The CDR3 runs from the conserved cysteine through the conserved F or W. Fields, in order: CDR3 DNA, CDR3 protein, J gene, V gene, D gene, clone size. The D gene is left open where the match is weak. Size is stated for part of the rows, as once, few or many counts, or as a class when the clone is expanded.

CDR3 DNA: TGTGCCAGCAGTCCGAACTCCCCGGGACAGGGGGCGTTCGGCACTGAAGCTTTCTTT; CDR3 protein: CASSPNSPGQGAFGTEAFF; J gene: TRBJ1-1; V gene: TRBV28; D gene: TRBD1; clone size: many
CDR3 DNA: TGTGCCAGTCAGGACCCAAGCCAAGGGGACTATGGCTACCCCTTC; CDR3 protein: CASQDPSQGDYGYPF; J gene: TRBJ1-2; V gene: TRBV28; D gene: .; clone size: .
CDR3 DNA: TGTGCCAGCAGCCAAGTTGATGCTTTACGGCTCCACTTT; CDR3 protein: CASSQVDALRLHF; J gene: TRBJ1-6; V gene: TRBV4-2; D gene: .; clone size: .
CDR3 DNA: TGTGCCAGCAGTTTTCAGGGGGCGGATGAAAAACTGTTTTTT; CDR3 protein: CASSFQGADEKLFF; J gene: TRBJ1-4; V gene: TRBV27; D gene: TRBD1; clone size: medium-sized
CDR3 DNA: TGTGCCAGCTGGACACCCAGATATTCTGAAGCTTTCTTT; CDR3 protein: CASWTPRYSEAFF; J gene: TRBJ1-1; V gene: TRBV2; D gene: .; clone size: .
CDR3 DNA: TGTGCCTGGACACAGGGGGCGGGGGAGCAGTACTTC; CDR3 protein: CAWTQGAGEQYF; J gene: TRBJ2-7; V gene: TRBV30; D gene: TRBD1; clone size: .
CDR3 DNA: TGTGCCAGCAGCGTACAGGGGAGACAGCCCCAGCATTTT; CDR3 protein: CASSVQGRQPQHF; J gene: TRBJ1-5; V gene: TRBV7-6; D gene: TRBD1; clone size: .
CDR3 DNA: TGCAGCGTTGGAGGAGCGGGAGGGTTCTACGAGCAGTACTTC; CDR3 protein: CSVGGAGGFYEQYF; J gene: TRBJ2-7; V gene: TRBV29-1; D gene: TRBD2; clone size: .
CDR3 DNA: TGTGCCAGCAGCCCTACCTGGGACAGGGTGTACGAGCAGTACTTC; CDR3 protein: CASSPTWDRVYEQYF; J gene: TRBJ2-7; V gene: TRBV6-5; D gene: TRBD1; clone size: few
CDR3 DNA: TGCGCCAGCAGCCAAGACCAGATCACCGGGGAGCTGTTTTTT; CDR3 protein: CASSQDQITGELFF; J gene: TRBJ2-2; V gene: TRBV4-3; D gene: .; clone size: .
CDR3 DNA: TGTGCCAGCAGTCCTAGGGGGACAGGGGACACAGATACGCAGTATTTT; CDR3 protein: CASSPRGTGDTDTQYF; J gene: TRBJ2-3; V gene: TRBV6-4; D gene: TRBD1; clone size: .
CDR3 DNA: TGTGCCAGCTGGGGGCAGGAACCCGAGCAGTACTTC; CDR3 protein: CASWGQEPEQYF; J gene: TRBJ2-7; V gene: TRBV6-1; D gene: .; clone size: .
CDR3 DNA: TGTGCCACCAGCGTCGCTGGGGCCAACGTCCTGACTTTC; CDR3 protein: CATSVAGANVLTF; J gene: TRBJ2-6; V gene: TRBV15; D gene: .; clone size: .
CDR3 DNA: TGTGCTAGTGGTTTGGCACCTACAGGGATCACTGAAGCTTTCTTT; CDR3 protein: CASGLAPTGITEAFF; J gene: TRBJ1-1; V gene: TRBV12-5; D gene: .; clone size: few
CDR3 DNA: TGCAGCGTTGACTCGACTAGCGGGAGCTACGAGCAGTACTTC; CDR3 protein: CSVDSTSGSYEQYF; J gene: TRBJ2-7; V gene: TRBV29-1; D gene: TRBD2; clone size: .
CDR3 DNA: TGTGCCAGCAGCTTAGGAGACTACGAGCAGTACTTC; CDR3 protein: CASSLGDYEQYF; J gene: TRBJ2-7; V gene: TRBV7-8; D gene: .; clone size: .
CDR3 DNA: TGTGCCAGCAGCGCCGGACTAGCGGTGAACACCGGGGAGCTGTTTTTT; CDR3 protein: CASSAGLAVNTGELFF; J gene: TRBJ2-2; V gene: TRBV5-6; D gene: TRBD2; clone size: .
CDR3 DNA: TGTGCCAGCAGCTTAGACCGGGGGAGTCTTTCACCCCTCCACTTT; CDR3 protein: CASSLDRGSLSPLHF; J gene: TRBJ1-6; V gene: TRBV7-8; D gene: .; clone size: .
CDR3 DNA: TGTGCCAGCAGCTTCTGGAGGGGAGGCACTGAAGCTTTCTTT; CDR3 protein: CASSFWRGGTEAFF; J gene: TRBJ1-1; V gene: TRBV5-6; D gene: .; clone size: .
CDR3 DNA: TGTGCCAGCAGCCCAAGACTTGGGTTAGAAGCGAACACTGAAGCTTTCTTT; CDR3 protein: CASSPRLGLEANTEAFF; J gene: TRBJ1-1; V gene: TRBV4-2; D gene: .; clone size: few
CDR3 DNA: TGTGCCAGCAGTTACTCGTCAGGGGGCGCGGGGGAAAAACTGTTTTTT; CDR3 protein: CASSYSSGGAGEKLFF; J gene: TRBJ1-4; V gene: TRBV6-5; D gene: TRBD1; clone size: .
CDR3 DNA: TGCGCCAGCAGCTTTACAGGGCGAACCTACAATGAGCAGTTCTTC; CDR3 protein: CASSFTGRTYNEQFF; J gene: TRBJ2-1; V gene: TRBV5-1; D gene: .; clone size: .
CDR3 DNA: TGTGCCAGCAGCGGTAGCGGGAGGGGGACAGATACGCAGTATTTT; CDR3 protein: CASSGSGRGTDTQYF; J gene: TRBJ2-3; V gene: TRBV9; D gene: TRBD2; clone size: .
CDR3 DNA: TGTGCCAGTAGTCCGGGACTAGAAGAGACCCAGTACTTC; CDR3 protein: CASSPGLEETQYF; J gene: TRBJ2-5; V gene: TRBV19; D gene: TRBD2; clone size: .
CDR3 DNA: TGTGCCAGCAGTAACGAAAGGACACGTGAAGCTTTCTTT; CDR3 protein: CASSNERTREAFF; J gene: TRBJ1-1; V gene: TRBV6-5; D gene: .; clone size: few
CDR3 DNA: TGTGCCAGCAGTTGGGGACAGGGAGGATTGAACACTGAAGCTTTCTTT; CDR3 protein: CASSWGQGGLNTEAFF; J gene: TRBJ1-1; V gene: TRBV6-5; D gene: TRBD1; clone size: .
CDR3 DNA: TGTGCCAGCACACAGGGGGCGTATAGCAATCAGCCCCAGCATTTT; CDR3 protein: CASTQGAYSNQPQHF; J gene: TRBJ1-5; V gene: TRBV6-1; D gene: TRBD1; clone size: .
CDR3 DNA: TGTGCCAGCAGTTTGGTAGGGGACTGGAACACCATATATTTT; CDR3 protein: CASSLVGDWNTIYF; J gene: TRBJ1-3; V gene: TRBV28; D gene: .; clone size: .
CDR3 DNA: TGTGCCAGTAGTTCTTTCCCCAGGAATGGCTACACCTTC; CDR3 protein: CASSSFPRNGYTF; J gene: TRBJ1-2; V gene: TRBV19; D gene: .; clone size: .
CDR3 DNA: TGTGCCAGCAGTTACGGGGGGAGAGCTTTCTTT; CDR3 protein: CASSYGGRAFF; J gene: TRBJ1-1; V gene: TRBV6-5; D gene: .; clone size: few
CDR3 DNA: TGTGCCAGTAGTAGGGACAGAGGAGAACAGCCCCAGCATTTT; CDR3 protein: CASSRDRGEQPQHF; J gene: TRBJ1-5; V gene: TRBV19; D gene: TRBD1; clone size: .
CDR3 DNA: TGTGCCAGCGGGACAGGGAGCGGTCAGCCCCAGCATTTT; CDR3 protein: CASGTGSGQPQHF; J gene: TRBJ1-5; V gene: TRBV28; D gene: TRBD1; clone size: .